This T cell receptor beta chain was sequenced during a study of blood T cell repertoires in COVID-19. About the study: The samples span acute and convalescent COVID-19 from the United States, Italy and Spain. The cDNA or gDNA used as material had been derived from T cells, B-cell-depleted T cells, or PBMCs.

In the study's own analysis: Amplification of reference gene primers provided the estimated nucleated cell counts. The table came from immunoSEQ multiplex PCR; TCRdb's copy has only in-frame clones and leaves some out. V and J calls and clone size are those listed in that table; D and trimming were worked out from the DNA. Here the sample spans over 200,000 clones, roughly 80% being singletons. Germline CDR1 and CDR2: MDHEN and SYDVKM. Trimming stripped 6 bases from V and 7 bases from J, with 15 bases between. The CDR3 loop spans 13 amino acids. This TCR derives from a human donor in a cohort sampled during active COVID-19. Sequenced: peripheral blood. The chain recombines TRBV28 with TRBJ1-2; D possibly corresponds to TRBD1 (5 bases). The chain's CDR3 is CASSPGSSGGYTF. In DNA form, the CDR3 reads TGTGCCAGCAGCCCAGGGTCCTCCGGTGGCTACACCTTC.